The 30 T cell receptor beta chains in this list originate from one sample, sequenced in a study of OX40 agonist ivuxolimab in advanced cancers. The protocol used for the library was the immunoSEQ multiplex PCR assay. Drawn from immuneACCESS, this table holds only the in-frame rearrangements with V and J called that TCRdb kept. Clones are partly lost; checked studies trace under half to an unresolved V gene and leave the rest unexplained. The sample records 25,000 to 35,000 clones, 80% to 85% of which are singletons. The ten largest make up roughly 21% of the sample. Sequencing was performed on CD4+ or CD8+ T cells sorted from blood, taken in a trial of the OX40 agonist ivuxolimab. These receptors were obtained from an adult with an advanced solid tumor such as melanoma, head and neck, liver or kidney cancer.

The chain combines TRBV4-2 with TRBJ1-5; D gene unclear. V was pared by 1 base and J by 4 bases, with 8 bases between. CDR1 and CDR2 from the germline V gene are LGHNA and YNFKEQ. The CDR3 loop spans 14 amino acids. The CDR3 sequence is CASSQGSENQPQHF. In DNA form, the CDR3 reads TGTGCCAGCAGCCAAGGATCAGAGAATCAGCCCCAGCATTTT.

This chain joins TRBV7-6 and TRBJ1-5; TRBD1 is a possible D gene (5 bases). This CDR3 is built from 16 residues. CDR1 SGHVS and CDR2 FNYEAQ come from the germline V gene. The V gene lost 6 bases and the J gene lost 3 bases, with 18 bases spanning the gap. CDR3 in amino acids: CASSPMAGLNNQPQHF. Written as DNA, the CDR3 is TGTGCCAGCAGTCCAATGGCGGGACTGAACAATCAGCCCCAGCATTTT.

The rearrangement links TRBV7-2 to TRBJ2-7, with D perhaps matching TRBD1 (5 bases). V was clipped by 5 bases and J by 3 bases, with 17 bases between them. The CDR3 contains 15 residues. Germline CDR1 and CDR2: SGHTA and FQGNSA. The CDR3 sequence: CASSPPQTEVYEQYF. The DNA for the CDR3 is TGTGCCAGCAGCCCCCCGCAGACAGAAGTCTACGAGCAGTACTTC.

In this sample, this clone turned up many times. The chain joins TRBV7-3 to TRBJ2-3; 12 bases agree with TRBD2. The CDR3 length is 15 residues. Germline-derived CDR1 and CDR2 are SGHTA and FQGTGA. V dropped 5 bases and J dropped 6; count of bases not matched to a gene: 6. CDR3: CASSPGTSGSDTQYF. CDR3 in DNA: TGTGCCAGCAGCCCCGGGACTAGCGGGTCGGATACGCAGTATTTT.

This chain uses TRBV16 with TRBJ2-5; weak D call: TRBD1 (5 bases). This CDR3 has 14 amino acids. The germline V and J ends were trimmed by 1 base and 1 base, with 7 bases remaining between them. Per germline, CDR1 KGHSY and CDR2 FQNENV. For the CDR3, the DNA is TGTGCCAGCAGCCAATGGGGCAGCCAAGAGACCCAGTACTTC. The encoded protein is CASSQWGSQETQYF.

The chain has TRBV18 and TRBJ2-1; 10 bases match TRBD2. CDR1 and CDR2 from the germline V gene are KGHSH and LQKENI. This CDR3 region has 14 residues. Losses at the gene ends were 4 bases for V and 7 bases for J; bases not matched to a gene: 4. The CDR3 sequence: CASSQTSGPNEQFF. CDR3 bases: TGTGCCAGCTCACAGACTAGCGGGCCGAATGAGCAGTTCTTC.

The chain recombines TRBV2 with TRBJ2-1; no clear D. This CDR3 has 12 residues. Trimming left V 8 bases short and J 6 bases short, with 11 bases between. CDR1 is SNHLY and CDR2 is FYNNEI in the germline V gene. CDR3: CASLPKGNEQFF. The CDR3 nucleotides are TGTGCCAGCTTGCCCAAGGGCAATGAGCAGTTCTTC.

The chain uses TRBV5-6 and TRBJ1-1; D may be TRBD1 (5 bases). Trimming left V 0 bases short and J 1 base short, with 16 bases between. There are 17 residues in the CDR3. The germline V gene encodes CDR1 SGHDT and CDR2 YYEEEE. The CDR3 DNA reads as TGTGCCAGCAGCTTGGCCGGGAGAAGGGGAGAGAACACTGAAGCTTTCTTT. Its translation: CASSLAGRRGENTEAFF.

The CDR3 loop reads CASSDPGLAGQAGELFF. CDR3 DNA sequence: TGCGCCAGCAGTGATCCGGGACTAGCGGGCCAGGCGGGGGAGCTGTTTTTT. V gene TRBV10-2 combines with J gene TRBJ2-2; 12 positions agree with TRBD2. This CDR3 is 17 amino acids long. Germline CDR1 and CDR2: WSHSY and SAAADI. V lost 3 bases and J lost 8; bases outside the gene matches: 10.

This chain connects TRBV6-4 to TRBJ2-7; maybe TRBD2 (6 bases). The CDR3 length is 15 residues. Germline-derived CDR1 and CDR2 are MRHNA and SNTAGT. V lost 4 bases, J lost 4 bases, and 17 bases lay in between. Here the CDR3 reads CASSGTKRVGYEQYF. The CDR3 DNA sequence: TGTGCCAGCAGTGGGACTAAGAGGGTAGGGTACGAGCAGTACTTC.

The chain joins TRBV19 to TRBJ2-2; TRBD1 or TRBD2 may be the D gene (6 bases each). V was shortened by 8 bases and J by 6 bases, with 16 bases between the two germline ends. The germline V gene encodes CDR1 LNHDA and CDR2 SQIVND (reference sequence). The CDR3 spans 14 residues. DNA of the CDR3: TGTGCCAGTCGGGCGGAGGGGGATTCCGGGGAGCTGTTTTTT. Translated: CASRAEGDSGELFF.

The chain links TRBV7-8 to TRBJ2-7; D unresolved. V was shortened by 2 bases and J by 2 bases, with 10 bases between the two germline ends. The CDR3 sequence is 14 residues long. Germline V lookup: CDR1 SGHVS, CDR2 FQNEAQ. The CDR3 DNA sequence: TGTGCCAGCAGCTTAATGGTGCGGACCTACGAGCAGTACTTC. Its translation: CASSLMVRTYEQYF.

The chain has TRBV11-3 and TRBJ2-5; a weak D match, TRBD1 (6 bases). Trimming removed 5 bases at V and 3 bases at J, with 22 bases between. Germline V CDR1 and CDR2: SGHNT, YENEEA. The CDR3 runs to 17 residues. For the CDR3, the DNA is TGTGCCAGCAGCCCCGGACAGCTCAGATCACCTAAAGAGACCCAGTACTTC. This translates into CASSPGQLRSPKETQYF.

CDR3 protein: CASSLAGGRVQFF. The CDR3 DNA reads as TGCGCCAGCAGCTTGGCCGGGGGCAGGGTACAGTTCTTC. J is TRBJ2-1 and V is TRBV5-1; D could derive from TRBD1 or TRBD2 (6 bases each). CDR1 is SGHRS, CDR2 YFSETQ, per germline. The CDR3 consists of 13 residues. V dropped 0 bases and J dropped 13 bases, with 14 bases sitting between them.

The CDR3 DNA is TGTGCCAGCATACTTCCTGCCGACACAGATACGCAGTATTTT. It yields the protein CASILPADTDTQYF. This sequence joins TRBV2 and TRBJ2-3; D remains ambiguous. The germline V gene has CDR1 SNHLY and CDR2 FYNNEI. The V gene lost 7 bases and the J gene lost 2 bases, with 13 bases spanning the gap. The CDR3 extends over 14 amino acids.

This clone is labeled medium-sized (0.01 to 0.1%). This chain connects TRBV5-1 to TRBJ2-7, with a tentative D call TRBD2 (6 bases). V dropped 0 bases and J dropped 3 bases, with 10 bases sitting between them. Germline V lookup: CDR1 SGHRS, CDR2 YFSETQ. CDR3 size: 14 residues. CDR3 in amino acids: CASSLVAGYYEQYF. The CDR3 region has the DNA TGCGCCAGCAGCTTGGTTGCGGGGTACTACGAGCAGTACTTC.

CDR3 sequence: CASSQDSFNYGYTF. The CDR3 DNA reads TGTGCCAGCTCGCAGGACAGTTTTAACTATGGCTACACCTTC. V usage is TRBV18 and J usage is TRBJ1-2; a weak D match, TRBD1 (6 bases). This CDR3 contains 14 residues. Trimming cost V 6 bases and J 1 base, with 12 bases left between them. Germline assignment: CDR1 KGHSH and CDR2 LQKENI.

Only a few counts were recorded for this clone. The J gene is TRBJ2-3, the V gene TRBV5-1; TRBD1 matches 8 bases. In germline, CDR1 is SGHRS, CDR2 YFSETQ. The V and J ends lost 3 bases and 3 bases, in that order; junction bases with no gene match: 15. This CDR3 has 18 residues. The CDR3 DNA reads as TGCGCCAGCAGCTCTTCCCCCTCGACAGGGGTGGGGACAGATACGCAGTATTTT. This codes for CASSSSPSTGVGTDTQYF.

This clone came up a few times. The genes are TRBV11-2 and TRBJ1-2, with a tentative D call TRBD1 (5 bases). In germline, CDR1 is SGHAT, CDR2 FQNNGV. CDR3 length equals 15 residues. V was trimmed by 3 bases and J by 2 bases, leaving 13 bases between them. The DNA for the CDR3 is TGTGCCAGCAGCTTGGATCCAGGGAGAAACTATGGCTACACCTTC. Translation: CASSLDPGRNYGYTF.

The chain couples TRBV7-6 to TRBJ1-2; D is possibly TRBD1 (6 bases). Trimming stripped 4 bases from V and 1 base from J, with 13 bases between. Germline-derived CDR1 and CDR2 are SGHVS and FNYEAQ. This CDR3 has 15 residues. CDR3 region: CASSSTLGGNYGYTF. CDR3 nucleotides: TGTGCCAGCAGCTCGACCCTAGGGGGTAACTATGGCTACACCTTC.

The chain uses TRBV2 and TRBJ2-7, with no clear D. CDR3 length: 11 amino acids. The germline V gene has CDR1 SNHLY and CDR2 FYNNEI. V was trimmed by 5 bases and J by 3 bases, leaving 5 bases between them. The CDR3 spells CASSPYYEQYF. The CDR3 DNA is TGTGCCAGCAGTCCTTACTACGAGCAGTACTTC.

This clone occurred once. V and J are TRBV7-6 and TRBJ2-7, with D perhaps TRBD1 (6 bases). Germline V gene sequence: CDR1 SGHVS, CDR2 FNYEAQ. CDR3 length equals 13 residues. The germline V and J ends were trimmed by 5 bases and 6 bases, with 14 bases remaining between them. CDR3 loop: CASSPSQGPEQYF. CDR3 bases: TGTGCCAGCAGCCCCTCACAGGGTCCCGAGCAGTACTTC.

The chain employs TRBV7-9 and TRBJ1-5; TRBD1 might be the D (6 bases). V lost 3 bases and J 4 bases, leaving 10 bases between the germline ends. Germline CDR1 reads SEHNR; CDR2 reads FQNEAQ (reference sequence). The CDR3 covers 14 residues. The CDR3 DNA is TGTGCCAGCAGCTTGGACAGTCGGAATCAGCCCCAGCATTTT. Translating gives CASSLDSRNQPQHF. The whole variable domain, remainder taken from reference TRBV7-9 and TRBJ1-5, is DTGVSQNPRHKITKRGQNVTFRCDPISEHNRLYWYRQTLGQGPEFLTYFQNEAQLEKSRLLSDRFSAERPKGSFSTLEIQRTEQGDSAMYLCASSLDSRNQPQHFGDGTRLSIL.

The chain is built from TRBV7-2 and TRBJ1-1; D is possibly TRBD1 (6 bases). Trimming cost V 5 bases and J 4 bases, with 14 bases left between them. Per germline, CDR1 SGHTA and CDR2 FQGNSA. The CDR3 runs 14 residues. The CDR3 coding sequence is TGTGCCAGCAGCCAGGTTGCAGGGGCCACTGAAGCTTTCTTT. Its translation: CASSQVAGATEAFF.

The chain joins TRBV7-8 to TRBJ2-5; possibly TRBD1 for D (8 bases). The length of the CDR3 is 16 residues. V lost 5 bases and J lost 5, with 21 bases in between. The germline gives CDR1 SGHVS, CDR2 FQNEAQ. CDR3: CASSRDGGTGRETQYF. The CDR3 coding sequence is TGTGCCAGCAGCCGGGACGGGGGGACAGGCCGGGAGACCCAGTACTTC. The complete variable domain, with remaining parts taken from reference TRBV7-8 and TRBJ2-5, reads GAGVSQSPRYKVAKRGQDVALRCDPISGHVSLFWYQQALGQGPEFLTYFQNEAQLDKSGLPSDRFFAERPEGSVSTLKIQRTQQEDSAVYLCASSRDGGTGRETQYFGPGTRLLVL.

The chain links TRBV4-1 to TRBJ2-3; 8 nucleotides align to TRBD2. Trimming removed 4 bases from V and 7 bases from J; junction bases left unmatched: 10. The CDR3 length is 15 residues. Per the germline V gene, CDR1 is MGHRA and CDR2 is YSYEKL. CDR3 in amino acids: CASSPPGLGTHTQYF. CDR3 DNA sequence: TGCGCCAGCAGCCCTCCGGGACTAGGGACACATACGCAGTATTTT.

This clone was picked up one time. The V call is TRBV11-2, the J call TRBJ2-6; D possibly corresponds to TRBD2 (6 bases). V dropped 5 bases and J dropped 3 bases, with 14 bases sitting between them. Looked up from germline, CDR1 is SGHAT and CDR2 is FQNNGV. The CDR3 is 16 amino acids. CDR3 sequence: CASSPRGDFGANVLTF. DNA of the CDR3: TGTGCCAGCAGCCCCCGCGGGGACTTTGGGGCCAACGTCCTGACTTTC.

This rearrangement joins TRBV4-1 to TRBJ2-7; 8 positions match TRBD2. The V gene's germline CDR1 is MGHRA and CDR2 YSYEKL. V trimming: 1 base; J trimming: 2 bases; junction bases outside the gene matches: 4. CDR3 size: 15 residues. The CDR3 protein is CASSQGSSGPYEQYF. In nucleotides, the CDR3 is TGCGCCAGCAGCCAAGGGTCTAGCGGGCCCTACGAGCAGTACTTC.

The rearrangement joins TRBV27 to TRBJ2-1; D might be TRBD2 (5 bases). Germline lookup yields CDR1 MNHEY and CDR2 SMNVEV (reference sequence). This CDR3 has 13 amino acids. With 3 bases removed from V and 10 bases from J, the gap between germline ends came to 13 bases. The DNA for the CDR3 is TGTGCCAGCAGTTTTATAACACTAGGAGAGCAGTTCTTC. This gives the protein CASSFITLGEQFF.

The chain joins TRBV6-1 to TRBJ1-4, with D possibly TRBD1 on 5 matching bases. This CDR3 has 13 residues. V shed 6 bases and J shed 4 bases, with 9 bases lying between them. CDR1 MNHNS and CDR2 SASEGT come from the germline V gene. The CDR3 spells CASRGDFNEKLFF. CDR3 bases: TGTGCCAGCAGGGGGGATTTTAATGAAAAACTGTTTTTT.